This entry lists 25 T cell receptor beta chains sequenced from one sample in a study of blood T cell repertoires in COVID-19 (dated by TCRdb to about 2020). The method behind the library was the immunoSEQ multiplex PCR assay. TCRdb's version of the immuneACCESS table is confined to in-frame rearrangements and falls short of the full clone set. An unresolved V gene accounts for under half of the shortfall where checked; the remainder is of unknown origin. This sample gives about 74,000 clones in total; about four fifths of them show up just once. Jointly, the top ten make up approximately 35% of the sample. Sequencing input: peripheral blood. These receptors all come from a man in his 70s with acute or convalescent COVID-19.

This clone turned up a few times. The chain uses TRBV7-8 and TRBJ2-7, with D perhaps matching TRBD2 (6 bases). Germline V gives CDR1 SGHVS, CDR2 FQNEAQ. The CDR3 contains 15 residues. V was cut by 2 bases and J by 4 bases, with 15 bases left in between. CDR3 sequence (DNA): TGTGCCAGCAGCTTAAAGCCGGGAGCTCGATACGAGCAGTACTTC. This codes for CASSLKPGARYEQYF.

The J gene is TRBJ2-5, the V gene TRBV5-1; tentatively, D is TRBD2 (5 bases). This CDR3 contains 16 residues. V shed 4 bases and J shed 2 bases, with 18 bases lying between them. CDR1 is SGHRS and CDR2 is YFSETQ in the germline V gene. The CDR3 reads CASSPTVLALQETQYF. The CDR3 DNA reads TGCGCCAGCAGCCCAACTGTTCTAGCCTTACAAGAGACCCAGTACTTC.

The V and J genes are TRBV29-1 and TRBJ1-2; 7 nucleotides agree with TRBD1. The CDR3 length is 14 residues. Losses at the gene ends were 6 bases for V and 4 bases for J; bases not matched to a gene: 11. CDR1 is SQVTM and CDR2 is ANQGSEA in the germline V gene. The CDR3 coding sequence is TGCAGCGTCCTCGGAGGGGGCGCTGGCTATGGCTACACCTTC. Translation: CSVLGGGAGYGYTF.

The chain joins TRBV28 to TRBJ1-5; tentatively, D is TRBD1 (6 bases). CDR1 is MDHEN and CDR2 is SYDVKM in the germline V gene. V was clipped by 6 bases and J by 2 bases, with 14 bases between them. The CDR3 consists of 15 residues. CDR3: CASRGHSGGNQPQHF. The DNA of the CDR3 is TGTGCCAGCAGGGGACACAGTGGGGGCAATCAGCCCCAGCATTTT.

The chain carries TRBV11-2 and TRBJ2-3; the D is unclear. The CDR3 spans 14 residues. Trimming cost V 0 bases and J 4 bases, with 8 bases left between them. Germline-derived CDR1 and CDR2 are SGHAT and FQNNGV. Written as DNA, the CDR3 is TGTGCCAGCAGCTTAGACAGATCCCCAGATACGCAGTATTTT. Protein: CASSLDRSPDTQYF.

This clone was seen only a few times. The V and J genes are TRBV6-5 and TRBJ2-3, with D tentatively TRBD2 (7 bases). V lost 8 bases, J lost 5 bases, and 14 bases lay in between. This CDR3 has 13 residues. Germline loops: CDR1 MNHEY, CDR2 SVGAGI. The CDR3 DNA reads TGTGCCAGCGGCCGAGGGGGGGGAGATACGCAGTATTTT. Its translation is CASGRGGGDTQYF.

This chain links TRBV12-3 or TRBV12-4 with TRBJ1-2; no clear D. With 5 bases removed from V and 7 bases from J, the gap between germline ends came to 14 bases. The CDR3 length is 13 residues. In DNA form, the CDR3 reads TGTGCCAGCAGTCGGCCGGGTTTTCTTGGCTACACCTTC. The encoded protein is CASSRPGFLGYTF.

The chain has TRBV5-4 and TRBJ2-7; possibly TRBD2 for D (6 bases). Looked up from germline, CDR1 is SGHNT and CDR2 is YYREEE (reference sequence). V gave up 0 bases and J gave up 0 bases, with 13 bases separating them. The CDR3 runs 16 residues. CDR3 coding DNA: TGTGCCAGCAGCTTGGGGGGACTTTTAAGCTCCTACGAGCAGTACTTC. Amino acids: CASSLGGLLSSYEQYF.

This chain joins TRBV19 and TRBJ1-1, with D unresolved. The CDR3 extends over 13 amino acids. V was clipped by 1 base and J by 3 bases, with 6 bases between them. Germline assignment: CDR1 LNHDA and CDR2 SQIVND (reference sequence). The CDR3 sequence is CASSIVRDTEAFF. The CDR3 DNA sequence: TGTGCCAGTAGTATAGTTCGGGACACTGAAGCTTTCTTT.

The V and J genes are TRBV5-4 and TRBJ2-7; 8 nucleotides align to TRBD1. V lost 0 bases, J lost 3 bases, and 5 bases stayed unmatched. The CDR3 is made up of 15 amino acids. CDR1 is SGHNT and CDR2 is YYREEE in the germline V gene (reference sequence). The CDR3 here is CASSLVTGDIYEQYF. The DNA for the CDR3 is TGTGCCAGCAGCTTGGTGACAGGGGACATCTACGAGCAGTACTTC.

This sequence joins TRBV10-1 and TRBJ2-7; unclear D gene. The germline V gene has CDR1 WNHNN and CDR2 SYGVQD (reference sequence). This CDR3 comprises 13 residues. Trimming took off 4 bases at V and 2 bases at J, with 9 bases between the two ends. CDR3 sequence: CASSGNRTYEQYF. CDR3 coding DNA: TGCGCCAGCAGTGGAAACAGAACCTACGAGCAGTACTTC.

The chain is built from TRBV5-1 and TRBJ1-1, with TRBD1 as a possible D gene (6 bases). From germline, CDR1 is SGHRS and CDR2 YFSETQ. The CDR3 is made up of 15 amino acids. The ends were cut back, 0 bases at V and 1 base at J, with 10 bases in the middle. CDR3 protein: CASSLAGTQNTEAFF. The CDR3 DNA reads TGCGCCAGCAGCTTGGCCGGGACACAGAACACTGAAGCTTTCTTT.

This clone was detected only once. V is TRBV7-9 and J is TRBJ2-5; D is possibly TRBD2 (6 bases). Germline V lookup: CDR1 SEHNR, CDR2 FQNEAQ (reference sequence). V was shortened by 5 bases and J by 4 bases, with 11 bases between the two germline ends. The CDR3 sequence is 13 residues long. The DNA for the CDR3 is TGTGCCAGCAGCCGCCGGGACTTAGAGACCCAGTACTTC. Encoded protein: CASSRRDLETQYF.

This clone was seen only a few times. The CDR3 region is CASSWTGDTGELFF. The CDR3, as DNA: TGTGCCAGCAGTTGGACAGGGGACACCGGGGAGCTGTTTTTT. The rearrangement joins TRBV27 to TRBJ2-2; TRBD1 agrees at 9 bases. This CDR3 has 14 residues. The V segment lost 4 bases and the J segment 3 bases; nucleotides outside the gene matches: 0. The V gene's germline CDR1 is MNHEY and CDR2 SMNVEV (reference sequence).

The chain employs TRBV7-3 and TRBJ2-5, with a weak D call TRBD2 (5 bases). The CDR3 covers 13 residues. Germline CDR1 SGHTA, CDR2 FQGTGA. V lost 4 bases to trimming and J lost 6 bases, with 12 bases between them. The CDR3 here is CASSSGPGKTQYF. The CDR3 nucleotides read TGTGCCAGCAGCTCGGGCCCGGGGAAGACCCAGTACTTC.

The rearrangement uses TRBV29-1 and TRBJ1-2, with 9 bases that match TRBD1. Germline loops: CDR1 SQVTM, CDR2 ANQGSEA. V lost 3 bases, J lost 3 bases, and 11 bases stayed unmatched. This CDR3 has 16 residues. The CDR3 DNA reads as TGCAGCGTTGACGCGGGGGAGGACAGGGGTGACTATGGCTACACCTTC. This gives the protein CSVDAGEDRGDYGYTF.

V gene TRBV6-5 combines with J gene TRBJ2-5; the D gene is possibly TRBD2 (6 bases). CDR1 is MNHEY, CDR2 SVGAGI, per germline. This CDR3 has 14 amino acids. Trimming removed 5 bases from V and 0 bases from J, with 10 bases in between. DNA of the CDR3: TGTGCCAGCAGTCTCGGAGGGTACCAAGAGACCCAGTACTTC. Translation gives CASSLGGYQETQYF.

The chain uses TRBV6-5 and TRBJ1-5, with a possible D match to TRBD1 (6 bases). This CDR3 comprises 14 residues. V lost 8 bases to trimming and J lost 3 bases, with 14 bases between them. Germline loops: CDR1 MNHEY, CDR2 SVGAGI. The CDR3 bases are TGTGCCAGCCGGGACACAACGTCCAATCAGCCCCAGCATTTT. Its translation: CASRDTTSNQPQHF.

V gene TRBV7-9 combines with J gene TRBJ1-6, with TRBD1 matching over 11 bases. Germline V gene sequence: CDR1 SEHNR, CDR2 FQNEAQ (reference sequence). The V segment lost 5 bases and the J segment 4 bases; nucleotides outside the gene matches: 7. The CDR3 consists of 17 residues. The CDR3 region is CASSTRTGGMYNSPLHF. The CDR3 region has the DNA TGTGCCAGCAGCACCCGGACAGGGGGCATGTATAATTCACCCCTCCACTTT.

The chain has TRBV5-1 and TRBJ2-2; maybe TRBD2 (5 bases). The CDR3 covers 13 residues. V was clipped by 7 bases and J by 4 bases, with 11 bases between them. Per germline, CDR1 SGHRS and CDR2 YFSETQ. The CDR3 coding sequence is TGCGCCAGCGGGAGCGGCTTCACCGGGGAGCTGTTTTTT. Amino acids: CASGSGFTGELFF. Variable domain in full (rest from reference TRBV5-1 and TRBJ2-2): KAGVTQTPRYLIKTRGQQVTLSCSPISGHRSVSWYQQTPGQGLQFLFEYFSETQRNKGNFPGRFSGRQFSNSRSEMNVSTLELGDSALYLCASGSGFTGELFFGEGSRLTVL.

The chain has TRBV10-3 and TRBJ1-2; D not certain. V gave up 3 bases and J gave up 0 bases, with 8 bases separating them. From germline, CDR1 is ENHRY and CDR2 SYGVKD. The CDR3 sequence is 14 residues long. Here the CDR3 reads CAISDSGTNYGYTF. DNA of the CDR3: TGTGCCATCAGTGACTCAGGTACTAACTATGGCTACACCTTC.

This clone appeared a single time. The rearrangement links TRBV11-2 to TRBJ2-3, with TRBD1 identical over 10 bases. Germline CDR1 and CDR2: SGHAT and FQNNGV. V was pared by 4 bases and J by 4 bases, with 8 bases of the junction left unmatched. This CDR3 is 16 amino acids long. CDR3 sequence (DNA): TGTGCCAGCAGCTGGCCGCGGACAGGGGGGGCAGATACGCAGTATTTT. Its protein product is CASSWPRTGGADTQYF.

This chain connects TRBV5-1 to TRBJ2-1; 7 bases are a match to TRBD1. V shed 4 bases, J shed 0 bases, and the junction held 7 bases outside the gene matches. Germline lookup yields CDR1 SGHRS and CDR2 YFSETQ. The CDR3 contains 16 residues. The CDR3 reads CASSGEQGSSYNEQFF. CDR3 coding DNA: TGCGCCAGCAGCGGAGAACAGGGGAGCTCCTACAATGAGCAGTTCTTC.

V usage is TRBV7-7 and J usage is TRBJ2-5; 8 bases agree with TRBD1. CDR1 is SSHAT, CDR2 FNYEAQ, per germline (reference sequence). CDR3 length: 13 amino acids. The CDR3 sequence: CATGTGPQETQYF. The CDR3 DNA follows: TGTGCTACCGGGACAGGCCCCCAAGAGACCCAGTACTTC.

V is TRBV7-3 and J is TRBJ2-3; TRBD1 agrees at 12 bases. The CDR3 extends over 16 amino acids. With V trimmed by 5 bases and J by 6 bases, 9 bases remained unmatched. CDR1 is SGHTA, CDR2 FQGTGA, per germline. This chain's CDR3 is CASSPQGQGAKDTQYF. The CDR3 coding sequence is TGTGCCAGCAGCCCCCAGGGACAGGGGGCGAAGGATACGCAGTATTTT.